This T cell receptor (beta chain) derives from a study of blood T cell repertoires in COVID-19 (dated by TCRdb to 2018 to 2021). Notes on the research overall: Collaborator samples came from the United States, Italy and Spain and covered acute and convalescent phases of COVID-19. A freely available public database, intended as a resource for researchers studying the immune response to SARS-CoV-2, is where the repertoires were released. The dataset comprised deeply sampled blood TCRbeta repertoires from subjects exposed to, actively infected with, or recovered from COVID-19. Sample metadata almost always included a de-identified subject ID, COVID-19 status, age in years and sex. The prospective study material was composed of cDNA or gDNA derived from T cells, B-cell-depleted T cells, or PBMCs. Where available, HLA class I and class II types were obtained from metadata supplied by the sample provider rather than from assay-based typing. The samples were drawn from the first 160 participants of the ongoing ImmuneRACE study and from over a thousand subjects provided by 6 global collaborators. General conclusions and limits of the study: The amount of clinical and demographic metadata varied by source and participant and was provided uncurated.

A distance of 15 bases separates the germline ends of V and J, which lose 0 bases and 10 bases respectively. The CDR3 holds 15 amino acids from the cysteine to the phenylalanine. The entry retains the CDR3 DNA only, 45 bases that are in frame from base 1. The germline V gene yields MNHEY for CDR1 and SVGAGI for CDR2. Each collaborating institution followed its own protocols to collect whole blood in K2EDTA tubes. For TCRbeta analysis, collaborator samples were shipped as frozen whole blood, as isolated PBMCs, or as DNA extracted from either sample type. In the case of this clone: Its binding antigen is unknown. No base-level quality is on record; no much larger clone is a single base apart.

The immunoSEQ Assay, a bias-controlled multiplex PCR, was used to amplify TCRbeta CDR3 regions from genomic DNA. Per the authors' processing: Nucleated cell counts per sample were estimated from amplification of reference gene primers within the assay. Sequence reads were collapsed and filtered to measure the absolute abundance of every unique TCRbeta CDR3 rearrangement. For each sample, productive Simpson clonality was calculated as the square root of Simpson's diversity index over productive rearrangements. This is the immuneACCESS table as TCRdb keeps it, with only in-frame sequences that have V and J called. A part of the clones is gone; compared with another copy, unresolved V genes explain less than half, and the rest is unexplained. V and J calls and clone size are copied from that table; D and trimming were computed from the DNA. For this sample the table gives about 36,000 clones, of which 90% were detected only once. The top ten clonotypes cover 4.8% of the sample.

Material: peripheral blood. Here the chain combines TRBV6-5 and TRBJ2-2; no D segment can be confidently identified. The sequence was collected from a human donor in a cohort sampled during active COVID-19. The encoded CDR3 is CASSYSSPSVSELFF. The DNA sequence is as follows: TGTGCCAGCAGTTACTCTTCCCCAAGCGTATCGGAGCTGTTTTTT.